This passage covers 17 T cell receptor beta chains from one sample sequenced in a study of blood T cell repertoires in COVID-19. Profiling relied on immunoSEQ multiplex PCR, and the TCRdb table lists in-frame clones only, not all of them. The sample lists 170,000 or so clones; 87% were seen once. Sequenced material: peripheral blood. The receptors originated from a woman aged 18-35 years who had recovered from COVID-19.

The rearrangement uses TRBV11-3 and TRBJ2-2, with 13 bases identical to TRBD2. Germline loops: CDR1 SGHNT, CDR2 YENEEA. With 1 base clipped from V and 11 bases from J, the junction kept 4 bases outside the gene matches. The CDR3 is 15 amino acids. This chain's CDR3 is CASSLGTSGGHELFF. The CDR3 bases are TGTGCCAGCAGCTTAGGGACTAGCGGGGGTCACGAGCTGTTTTTT. The whole variable domain, remainder taken from reference TRBV11-3 and TRBJ2-2, is EAGVVQSPRYKIIEKKQPVAFWCNPISGHNTLYWYLQNLGQGPELLIRYENEEAVDDSQLPKDRFSAERLKGVDSTLKIQPAELGDSAVYLCASSLGTSGGHELFFGEGSRLTVL.

This rearrangement joins TRBV7-8 to TRBJ1-6; D may be TRBD1 (6 bases). Germline V lookup: CDR1 SGHVS, CDR2 FQNEAQ. Between the trimmed V and J ends, which lost 0 bases and 0 bases, there was a span of 9 bases. The CDR3 covers 17 residues. CDR3 residues: CASSLAGGHSYNSPLHF. Here the CDR3 DNA reads TGTGCCAGCAGCTTAGCCGGGGGGCACTCCTATAATTCACCCCTCCACTTT. Full variable domain (outside the CDR3, taken from reference TRBV7-8 and TRBJ1-6): GAGVSQSPRYKVAKRGQDVALRCDPISGHVSLFWYQQALGQGPEFLTYFQNEAQLDKSGLPSDRFFAERPEGSVSTLKIQRTQQEDSAVYLCASSLAGGHSYNSPLHFGNGTRLTVT.

The chain recombines TRBV7-6 with TRBJ2-7, with D possibly TRBD2 on 7 matching bases. CDR1 and CDR2 (germline): SGHVS, FNYEAQ. V lost 8 bases and J lost 1, with 18 bases in between. The CDR3 consists of 15 residues. The CDR3, as DNA: TGTGCCAGCGGGCAGGAGGGGGGGCCTTCCTACGAGCAGTACTTC. Its protein product is CASGQEGGPSYEQYF.

This chain connects TRBV11-2 to TRBJ1-2; TRBD1 matches at 7 bases. J lost 4 bases, V lost 1 base, and 9 bases had no gene match. The CDR3 totals 16 residues. Germline lookup yields CDR1 SGHAT and CDR2 FQNNGV. CDR3: CASSLGKGQTIYGYTF. CDR3 nucleotide sequence: TGTGCCAGCAGCTTAGGAAAGGGACAGACCATCTATGGCTACACCTTC.

The J gene is TRBJ2-3, the V gene TRBV7-2; 13 nucleotides agree with TRBD2. CDR1 SGHTA and CDR2 FQGNSA come from the germline V gene. This CDR3 is 17 amino acids long. With 4 bases clipped from V and 2 bases from J, the junction kept 6 bases outside the gene matches. CDR3: CASSSPLAGGLTDTQYF. CDR3 nucleotide sequence: TGTGCCAGCAGCTCACCACTAGCGGGGGGGCTCACAGATACGCAGTATTTT.

The chain couples TRBV7-9 to TRBJ1-1, with TRBD1 as a possible D gene (6 bases). V lost 5 bases to trimming and J lost 2 bases, with 9 bases between them. The CDR3 length is 13 residues. In germline, CDR1 is SEHNR, CDR2 FQNEAQ (reference sequence). This CDR3 reads CASSTGTNTEAFF. CDR3 bases: TGTGCCAGCAGCACAGGGACAAACACTGAAGCTTTCTTT.

The rearrangement uses TRBV6-5 and TRBJ1-2, with 8 nucleotides matching TRBD1. Germline V lookup: CDR1 MNHEY, CDR2 SVGAGI. Trimming cost V 0 bases and J 6 bases; bases outside gene matches: 3. The CDR3 loop spans 14 amino acids. DNA for the CDR3: TGTGCCAGCAGTTACTCGACAGGGGCGGATGGCTACACCTTC. This translates into CASSYSTGADGYTF.

The gene calls are TRBV27 and TRBJ1-1, with D possibly being TRBD1 (6 bases). The V and J ends lost 1 base and 0 bases respectively, with 12 bases between them. Germline lookup yields CDR1 MNHEY and CDR2 SMNVEV (reference sequence). This CDR3 is built from 16 residues. CDR3 bases: TGTGCCAGCAGTTTATACGCAGGGGCGCTGAACACTGAAGCTTTCTTT. As protein: CASSLYAGALNTEAFF.

V and J are TRBV6-2 or TRBV6-3 and TRBJ2-7; TRBD1 matches at 9 bases. Germline V CDR1 and CDR2: MNHEY, SVGEGT. The V gene end was trimmed by 5 bases and the J gene end by 2 bases; junction bases not matched to a gene: 7. This CDR3 spans 15 amino acids. CDR3 DNA: TGTGCCAGCAGTACCTGGGACAGGGCCCCCTACGAGCAGTACGTC. Translated, it gives CASSTWDRAPYEQYV.

J is TRBJ1-2 and V is TRBV19; D is unresolved. Germline V gene lookup returns CDR1 LNHDA and CDR2 SQIVND (reference sequence). The CDR3 has 17 residues. Trimming took 1 base from V and 2 from J, leaving 17 bases between them. For the CDR3, the DNA is TGTGCCAGTAGTATAGGGCGGCGGCGCGGATTCAACTATGGCTACACCTTC. Its protein product is CASSIGRRRGFNYGYTF.

V is TRBV5-4 and J is TRBJ1-6, with D possibly being TRBD1 (5 bases). V shed 2 bases and J shed 10 bases, with 16 bases lying between them. CDR1 SGHNT and CDR2 YYREEE come from the germline V gene (reference sequence). The CDR3 contains 15 residues. The CDR3 is CASSFGTRGGSPLHF. The CDR3 nucleotides read TGTGCCAGCAGCTTTGGGACGCGGGGGGGGTCACCCCTCCACTTT. Full variable domain (remainder filled in from reference TRBV5-4 and TRBJ1-6): ETGVTQSPTHLIKTRGQQVTLRCSSQSGHNTVSWYQQALGQGPQFIFQYYREEENGRGNFPPRFSGLQFPNYSSELNVNALELDDSALYLCASSFGTRGGSPLHFGNGTRLTVT.

This chain connects TRBV12-3 or TRBV12-4 to TRBJ1-2; no definite D call. The V end lost 4 bases, the J end lost 4 bases, and 7 bases lay between the germline ends. This CDR3 spans 12 amino acids. The CDR3 bases are TGTGCCAGCAGTTACCTGAGCTATGGCTACACCTTC. Its protein product is CASSYLSYGYTF.

This chain uses TRBV6-2 or TRBV6-3 with TRBJ1-1; D is unclear. Looked up from germline, CDR1 is MNHEY and CDR2 is SVGEGT. Trimming left V 4 bases short and J 1 base short, with 4 bases between. The CDR3 covers 12 residues. CDR3 sequence (DNA): TGTGCCAGCAGTTGGCCGAACACTGAAGCTTTCTTT. Translation: CASSWPNTEAFF.

DNA of the CDR3: TGTGCCAGCAGCTTGGCCGGGACAGGGGGGGAAAAACTGTTTTTT. This encodes CASSLAGTGGEKLFF. The chain couples TRBV7-6 to TRBJ1-4; the match to TRBD1 covers 11 bases. With 3 bases clipped from V and 8 bases from J, the junction kept 5 bases outside the gene matches. The CDR3 totals 15 residues. Germline-derived CDR1 and CDR2 are SGHVS and FNYEAQ.

The chain links TRBV3-1 (or the pseudogene TRBV3-2) to TRBJ1-2; D unclear. CDR1 LGHDT and CDR2 YNNKEL come from the germline V gene (reference sequence). CDR3 length equals 13 residues. Trimming pared 1 base from V and 1 base from J, leaving 4 bases between. The chain's CDR3 is CASSQAVNYGYTF. CDR3 bases: TGTGCCAGCAGCCAAGCGGTTAACTATGGCTACACCTTC.

The chain combines TRBV7-9 with TRBJ1-3; 8 bases align to TRBD1. The CDR3 extends over 15 amino acids. The junction had 3 bases not matched to a gene; V was cut back by 2 bases and J by 3 bases. Per the germline V gene, CDR1 is SEHNR and CDR2 is FQNEAQ (reference sequence). The CDR3 nucleotides read TGTGCCAGCAGCTTAAGGACAGGGATTGGAAACACCATATATTTT. Translated, it gives CASSLRTGIGNTIYF. Complete variable domain (other parts from reference TRBV7-9 and TRBJ1-3): DTGVSQNPRHKITKRGQNVTFRCDPISEHNRLYWYRQTLGQGPEFLTYFQNEAQLEKSRLLSDRFSAERPKGSFSTLEIQRTEQGDSAMYLCASSLRTGIGNTIYFGEGSWLTVV.

The rearrangement links TRBV5-1 to TRBJ2-1, with a possible D match to TRBD2 (5 bases). Deletions cut 0 bases from V and 13 bases from J, with 11 bases between. CDR1 SGHRS and CDR2 YFSETQ come from the germline V gene. This CDR3 has 12 residues. CDR3 region: CASSLDLTTQFF. The CDR3 DNA follows: TGCGCCAGCAGCTTGGATTTGACTACACAGTTCTTC. Complete variable domain (other parts from reference TRBV5-1 and TRBJ2-1): KAGVTQTPRYLIKTRGQQVTLSCSPISGHRSVSWYQQTPGQGLQFLFEYFSETQRNKGNFPGRFSGRQFSNSRSEMNVSTLELGDSALYLCASSLDLTTQFFGPGTRLTVL.